These 14 T cell receptor beta chains share one sample of origin, sequenced in a study of Ad26.COV2.S vaccination and SARS-CoV-2 variants. Libraries were prepared by immunoSEQ multiplex PCR; TCRdb keeps only in-frame clonotypes and omits some of them. Of 400,000 to 500,000 clones in the sample, roughly nine tenths were seen once. Sample treatment: approximately 18 received Ad26.COV2.S at low or high dose, single or two shots; several received placebo; per-sample allocation not given. After the first vaccine or placebo injection, samples were drawn on day 63. The sequencing here drew on peripheral blood, taken in a trial of Ad26.COV2.S vaccine versus placebo. These receptors were taken from a person aged 18 to 59 who received the Ad26.COV2.S COVID-19 vaccine or a placebo.

This clone was seen just once. V is TRBV2 and J is TRBJ2-1, with a weak D call TRBD2 (6 bases). The CDR3 runs 17 residues. Trimming pared 6 bases from V and 0 bases from J, leaving 18 bases between. Germline V gives CDR1 SNHLY, CDR2 FYNNEI. The CDR3 here is CASRTTPGRSSYNEQFF. The DNA of the CDR3 is TGTGCCAGCAGAACTACCCCCGGGAGAAGCTCCTACAATGAGCAGTTCTTC. The variable domain in full, completed from reference TRBV2 and TRBJ2-1, reads EPEVTQTPSHQVTQMGQEVILRCVPISNHLYFYWYRQILGQKVEFLVSFYNNEISEKSEIFDDQFSVERPDGSNFTLKIRSTKLEDSAMYFCASRTTPGRSSYNEQFFGPGTRLTVL.

The CDR3 sequence: CASSYSYRPEKLFF. CDR3 bases: TGCGCCAGCAGCTACTCATACCGGCCTGAAAAACTGTTTTTT. The chain carries TRBV5-1 and TRBJ1-4; no definite D call. CDR3 size: 14 residues. Germline assignment: CDR1 SGHRS and CDR2 YFSETQ. Between the trimmed V and J ends, which lost 3 bases and 7 bases, there was a span of 13 bases.

The chain couples TRBV6-2 or TRBV6-3 to TRBJ2-5; 9 bases fit TRBD1. Germline V CDR1 and CDR2: MNHEY, SVGEGT. The V gene end was trimmed by 4 bases and the J gene end by 1 base; junction bases not matched to a gene: 4. The CDR3 has 15 amino acids. The DNA of the CDR3 is TGTGCCAGCAGTTCCGGGACAGGGATCCAAGAGACCCAGTACTTC. Protein: CASSSGTGIQETQYF.

This chain links TRBV4-3 with TRBJ2-1; D is unresolved. V was trimmed by 1 base and J by 5 bases, leaving 12 bases between them. This CDR3 region has 15 residues. CDR1 is LGHNA, CDR2 YSLEER, per germline. CDR3 in amino acids: CASSQGAGRNNEQFF. The CDR3 region has the DNA TGCGCCAGCAGCCAAGGCGCAGGACGCAACAATGAGCAGTTCTTC.

The chain recombines TRBV11-1 with TRBJ1-1; D is unclear. Trimming took off 5 bases at V and 4 bases at J, with 11 bases between the two ends. The CDR3 spans 13 residues. Germline CDR1 reads SGHAT; CDR2 reads FQDESV (reference sequence). CDR3 sequence: CASSPRARTEAFF. CDR3 sequence (DNA): TGTGCCAGCAGCCCCCGGGCGCGCACTGAAGCTTTCTTT.

The DNA for the CDR3 is TGTGCCAGCGTTTTAACAGGGTTGGAGAATGAGCAGTTCTTC. Translation: CASVLTGLENEQFF. The V gene is TRBV2, the J gene TRBJ2-1, with a weak D call TRBD1 (6 bases). CDR1 and CDR2 (germline): SNHLY, FYNNEI. Trimming stripped 8 bases from V and 7 bases from J, with 18 bases between. This CDR3 spans 14 amino acids.

The chain employs TRBV4-2 and TRBJ2-5; D uncertain. The CDR3 sequence is 15 residues long. Germline CDR1 and CDR2: LGHNA and YNFKEQ. V was cut by 0 bases and J by 5 bases, with 13 bases left in between. DNA of the CDR3: TGTGCCAGCAGCCAAGATTTTATAGCCGGGGAGACCCAGTACTTC. It codes for CASSQDFIAGETQYF.

This chain uses TRBV7-9 with TRBJ2-5; D is unresolved. Germline lookup yields CDR1 SEHNR and CDR2 FQNEAQ (reference sequence). The CDR3 covers 9 residues. Trimming pared 8 bases from V and 5 bases from J, leaving 3 bases between. CDR3 residues: CASHETQYF. The CDR3 DNA is TGTGCCAGCCACGAGACCCAGTACTTC.

CDR3 amino acids: CASRSSSRTQYF. The CDR3 nucleotides are TGTGCCAGCAGATCGTCGAGTCGGACCCAGTACTTC. The V and J genes are TRBV11-2 and TRBJ2-5; D is unresolved. The V and J ends lost 6 bases and 7 bases respectively, with 12 bases between them. CDR3 size: 12 residues. Per the germline V gene, CDR1 is SGHAT and CDR2 is FQNNGV.

The J gene is TRBJ1-5, the V gene TRBV24-1; D remains ambiguous. This CDR3 is built from 14 residues. The V and J ends lost 6 bases and 0 bases respectively, with 8 bases between them. The germline gives CDR1 KGHDR, CDR2 SFDVKD. In DNA, the CDR3 is TGTGCCACCAGTCTCCCGGTTAGCAATCAGCCCCAGCATTTT. Protein product: CATSLPVSNQPQHF.

To note about this clone: The sample contains more than one DNA sequence encoding this CDR3. V and J are TRBV9 and TRBJ1-1, with 9 positions matching TRBD1. The CDR3 sequence is 14 residues long. V lost 3 bases and J lost 1; bases outside the gene matches: 1. Germline CDR1 reads SGDLS; CDR2 reads YYNGEE. The CDR3 reads CASSATGGNTEAFF. CDR3 sequence (DNA): TGTGCCAGCAGCGCGACAGGGGGGAACACTGAAGCTTTCTTT. The complete variable domain, with remaining parts taken from reference TRBV9 and TRBJ1-1, reads DSGVTQTPKHLITATGQRVTLRCSPRSGDLSVYWYQQSLDQGLQFLIQYYNGEERAKGNILERFSAQQFPDLHSELNLSSLELGDSALYFCASSATGGNTEAFFGQGTRLTVV.

Comment on this clone: The sample carries other DNA sequences with the same CDR3. The chain's CDR3 is CASSLTGDQPQHF. In DNA, the CDR3 is TGTGCCAGCAGTCTTACAGGGGATCAGCCCCAGCATTTT. The gene calls are TRBV12-3 or TRBV12-4 and TRBJ1-5; TRBD1 agrees at 7 bases. The trim removed 5 bases at V and 5 bases at J, leaving 3 bases unmatched. The CDR3 length is 13 residues.

The chain combines TRBV4-3 with TRBJ1-4, with 12 bases that match TRBD1. Looked up from germline, CDR1 is LGHNA and CDR2 is YSLEER. The ends lost 2 bases at V and 8 bases at J; junction bases unmatched: 6. There are 16 residues in the CDR3. The CDR3 sequence: CASSQHPGQGAEKLFF. Here the CDR3 DNA reads TGCGCCAGCAGCCAACATCCGGGACAGGGGGCGGAAAAACTGTTTTTT.

The chain couples TRBV7-8 to TRBJ1-5; no firm D call. The V gene's germline CDR1 is SGHVS and CDR2 FQNEAQ. This CDR3 comprises 15 residues. V gave up 1 base and J gave up 11 bases, with 18 bases separating them. CDR3 residues: CASSLGTDASVAQHF. CDR3 bases: TGTGCCAGCAGCTTAGGGACGGATGCGTCGGTGGCCCAGCATTTT.